Sequencing of this T cell receptor (beta chain) was carried out in a study of spatial heterogeneity in lung cancer. TCRdb analysed the 5' RACE reads with MiXCR anew, one entry per CDR3 protein. The sample has around 12,000 distinct CDR3 sequences; around 15% are singletons. Indicated time point: sample taken at primary tumor resection. Frozen PBMC, nontumor lung or tumor provided whole RNA, which was sequenced unsorted. V lost 4 bases to trimming and J lost 6 bases, with 13 bases between them. The CDR3 is 14 amino acids. Germline CDR1 is SGDLS and CDR2 is YYNGEE. This rearrangement joins TRBV9 to TRBJ2-2; a possible D gene is TRBD1 (6 bases). The specimen comprised PBMCs, sampled at surgery. The sequence was obtained from a male donor with early-stage non-small cell lung cancer. DNA of the CDR3: TGTGCCAGCAGCCTTCGGACAGTATCCGGGGAGCTGTTTTTT. Residues: CASSLRTVSGELFF.